Listed below are T cell receptor beta chains from one sample, sequenced in a study of OX40 agonist ivuxolimab in advanced cancers. TCRdb keeps only in-frame clones here, not all; method: immunoSEQ multiplex PCR. The repertoire holds 34,000 or so clones, approximately 80% seen once, with approximately 11% in the top ten. Sample: CD4+ or CD8+ T cells sorted from blood, taken in a trial of the OX40 agonist ivuxolimab. These receptors were collected from an adult with an advanced solid tumor such as melanoma, head and neck, liver or kidney cancer. Both conserved end residues are part of each CDR3. D genes are given only for firm matches. Expanded clones get a size class; other rows say once, few or many, or leave the size out.

abundance	j_gene	v_gene	d_gene	CDR3aa	CDR3nt
.	TRBJ1-2	TRBV28	TRBD1	CASSSPGQGGEGYTF	TGTGCCAGCAGTTCCCCGGGACAGGGAGGGGAAGGCTACACCTTC
few	TRBJ1-2	TRBV6-5	.	CASSSTRGGGGYTF	TGTGCCAGCAGTTCCACACGTGGCGGGGGTGGCTACACCTTC
.	TRBJ1-1	TRBV13	.	CASSLGRLEAFF	TGTGCCAGCAGCTTAGGCCGCCTTGAAGCTTTCTTT
.	TRBJ2-7	TRBV19	.	CASSQWTEYEQYF	TGTGCCAGTAGCCAATGGACCGAATACGAGCAGTACTTC
.	TRBJ2-1	TRBV5-1	.	CASSLLAIYNEQFF	TGCGCCAGCAGCTTGTTAGCGATCTACAATGAGCAGTTCTTC
once	TRBJ1-1	TRBV7-9	.	CASSLVGRENTEAFF	TGTGCCAGCAGCTTAGTCGGACGGGAGAACACTGAAGCTTTCTTT
.	TRBJ2-1	TRBV5-6	.	CASSRTGTLHNEQFF	TGTGCCAGCAGCCGGACGGGGACACTACACAATGAGCAGTTCTTC
.	TRBJ2-7	TRBV14	TRBD1	CASSQDYRGYEQYF	TGTGCCAGCAGCCAAGATTACAGGGGCTACGAGCAGTACTTC
.	TRBJ1-1	TRBV7-9	.	CASSLEGTLGTEAFF	TGTGCCAGCAGCTTGGAAGGGACCTTGGGGACTGAAGCTTTCTTT
.	TRBJ2-7	TRBV27	.	CASSSYGSSYEQYF	TGTGCCAGCAGTTCCTATGGCAGCTCCTACGAGCAGTACTTC
.	TRBJ2-7	TRBV27	TRBD1	CASSRDRRDEQYF	TGTGCCAGCAGTAGGGACAGAAGGGACGAGCAGTACTTC
few	TRBJ1-1	TRBV7-2	.	CASSLGGSARVSGAFF	TGTGCCAGCAGCTTAGGGGGGTCGGCGAGGGTTTCGGGAGCTTTCTTT
once	TRBJ1-5	TRBV7-9	.	CASSPGRDSNQPQHF	TGTGCCAGCAGCCCGGGACGGGACAGCAATCAGCCCCAGCATTTT
.	TRBJ1-2	TRBV6-1	TRBD1	CASSPGGSYGYTF	TGTGCCAGCAGTCCAGGGGGCTCCTATGGCTACACCTTC